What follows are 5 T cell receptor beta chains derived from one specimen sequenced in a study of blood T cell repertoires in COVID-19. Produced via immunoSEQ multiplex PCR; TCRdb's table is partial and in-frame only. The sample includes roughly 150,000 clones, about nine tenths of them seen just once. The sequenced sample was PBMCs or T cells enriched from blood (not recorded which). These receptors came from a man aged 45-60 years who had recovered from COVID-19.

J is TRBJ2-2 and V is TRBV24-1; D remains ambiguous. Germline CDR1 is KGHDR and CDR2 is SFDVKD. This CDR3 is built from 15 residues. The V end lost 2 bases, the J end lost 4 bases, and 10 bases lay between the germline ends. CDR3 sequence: CATSDSGDVTGELFF. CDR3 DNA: TGTGCCACCAGTGATTCGGGTGATGTCACCGGGGAGCTGTTTTTT.

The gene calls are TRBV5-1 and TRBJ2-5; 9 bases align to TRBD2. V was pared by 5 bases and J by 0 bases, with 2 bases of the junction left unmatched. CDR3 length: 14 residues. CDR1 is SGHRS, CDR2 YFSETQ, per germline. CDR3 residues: CASSSGRDQETQYF. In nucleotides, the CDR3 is TGCGCCAGCAGTAGCGGGAGAGACCAAGAGACCCAGTACTTC.

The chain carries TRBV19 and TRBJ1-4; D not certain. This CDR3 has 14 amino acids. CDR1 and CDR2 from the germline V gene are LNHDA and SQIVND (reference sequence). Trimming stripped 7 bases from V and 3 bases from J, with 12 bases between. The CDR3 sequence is CASMATSANEKLFF. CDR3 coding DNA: TGTGCCAGTATGGCGACATCGGCTAATGAAAAACTGTTTTTT.

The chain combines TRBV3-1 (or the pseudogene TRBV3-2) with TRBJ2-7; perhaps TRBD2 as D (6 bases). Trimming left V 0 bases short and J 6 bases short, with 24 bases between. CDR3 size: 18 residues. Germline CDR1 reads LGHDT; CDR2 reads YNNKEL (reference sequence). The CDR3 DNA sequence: TGTGCCAGCAGCCAAGATCGGTTTGGGGCTCCGGGACTCGGCGAGCAGTACTTC. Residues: CASSQDRFGAPGLGEQYF.

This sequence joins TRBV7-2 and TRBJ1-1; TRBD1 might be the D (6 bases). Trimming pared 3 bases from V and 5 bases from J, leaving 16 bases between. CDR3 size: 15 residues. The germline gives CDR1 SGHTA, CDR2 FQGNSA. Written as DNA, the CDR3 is TGTGCCAGCAGCTTCCCCGAACAGGGATTTACTGAAGCTTTCTTT. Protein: CASSFPEQGFTEAFF.